This T cell receptor beta chain derives from a study of blood T cell repertoires in COVID-19. Looking at the study overall: COVID-19 samples from acute and convalescent phases originated in the United States, Italy and Spain. PBMCs, B-cell-depleted T cells, or T cells provided the cDNA or gDNA that made up the material.

Germline V gene lookup returns CDR1 MGHRA and CDR2 YSYEKL. Trimming pared 0 bases from V and 10 bases from J, leaving 12 bases between. The CDR3 covers 14 residues. Participant-given clinical history determined each cohort assignment. In Cohort 3, a recovered donor had either two negative PCRs, clearance, or symptom resolution. Profiling relied on immunoSEQ multiplex PCR, and the TCRdb table lists in-frame clones only, not all of them. The sample has about 140,000 clones; 60% to 80% are singletons. This clone was counted between two and nine times. Sequences were obtained from PBMCs or T cells enriched from blood (not recorded which). This sequence joins TRBV4-1 and TRBJ1-4, with D possibly matching TRBD1 (5 bases). This TCR derives from a woman aged 50 to 60 who had recovered from COVID-19. The CDR3 nucleotides are TGCGCCAGCAGCCAAGAGGGGACTGGCGGAAAACTGTTTTTT. Translating it yields CASSQEGTGGKLFF.